These 21 T cell receptor beta chains were sequenced from one sample in a study of CD8 T cells in ankylosing spondylitis. Study results and limitations: A TCR beta motif of under 10 highly homologous variants appeared characteristic of ankylosing spondylitis blood.

No antigen has been assigned to these receptors. TCRdb reprocessed the 5' RACE reads with MiXCR, giving one entry per CDR3 protein. This table has more than 650,000 distinct CDR3 sequences, approximately 10% appearing once. Source material: blood, either unsorted or a sorted T cell fraction (not recorded which). These receptors originate from a male donor with ankylosing spondylitis.

The V call is TRBV4-1, the J call TRBJ1-4; perhaps TRBD1 as D (5 bases). V gave up 4 bases and J gave up 8 bases, with 17 bases separating them. The CDR3 contains 15 residues. CDR1 and CDR2 from the germline V gene are MGHRA and YSYEKL. CDR3 DNA: TGCGCCAGCAGCCTGGGGGAGGTGATGGGCGAAAAACTGTTTTTT. It specifies CASSLGEVMGEKLFF.

This clonotype was seen at least ten times. The chain employs TRBV20-1 and TRBJ2-3, with D tentatively TRBD1 or TRBD2 (5 bases each). The V end lost 5 bases, the J end lost 1 base, and 13 bases lay between the germline ends. CDR3 length equals 14 residues. Per the germline V gene, CDR1 is DFQATT and CDR2 is SNEGSKA (reference sequence). The CDR3 reads CSALRGPRTDTQYF. The CDR3 nucleotides read TGCAGTGCTCTTCGGGGACCTCGCACAGATACGCAGTATTTT.

V gene TRBV20-1 combines with J gene TRBJ2-7; 10 positions agree with TRBD1. The CDR3 spans 14 residues. The V segment lost 3 bases and the J segment 3 bases; nucleotides outside the gene matches: 5. Germline assignment: CDR1 DFQATT and CDR2 SNEGSKA (reference sequence). This CDR3 reads CSASMGQGLYEQYF. For the CDR3, the DNA is TGCAGTGCTAGCATGGGACAGGGGCTCTACGAGCAGTACTTC.

This rearrangement joins TRBV20-1 to TRBJ1-5; D unclear. The CDR3 contains 13 residues. Deletions cut 8 bases from V and 5 bases from J, with 16 bases between. Germline V gene data show CDR1 as DFQATT and CDR2 as SNEGSKA (reference sequence). The CDR3 is CSTIREPDQPQHF. For the CDR3, the DNA is TGCAGTACAATTCGTGAACCCGATCAGCCCCAGCATTTT.

This clonotype was seen a handful of times. This chain connects TRBV7-6 to TRBJ2-5, with D perhaps matching TRBD1 or TRBD2 (5 bases each). This CDR3 contains 14 residues. V lost 1 base and J 5 bases, leaving 11 bases between the germline ends. CDR1 and CDR2 (germline): SGHVS, FNYEAQ. In DNA form, the CDR3 reads TGTGCCAGCAGCTTAGGTGTGGGACGGGAGACCCAGTACTTC. This gives the protein CASSLGVGRETQYF.

CDR3 sequence reads: CSGPGQGSLNTEAFF. CDR3 bases: TGCAGTGGACCGGGACAGGGCTCATTGAACACTGAAGCTTTCTTT. The J gene is TRBJ1-1, the V gene TRBV20-1, with TRBD1 matching 9 bases. This CDR3 spans 15 amino acids. CDR1 is DFQATT and CDR2 is SNEGSKA in the germline V gene (reference sequence). After removal of 7 bases from V and 0 bases from J, the junction contained 9 bases not matched to a gene.

There are many counts of this clonotype. The V gene is TRBV5-5, the J gene TRBJ2-1, with a weak D call TRBD2 (6 bases). The germline V and J ends were trimmed by 4 bases and 0 bases, with 14 bases remaining between them. CDR1 is SGHKS and CDR2 is YYEKEE in the germline V gene (reference sequence). The CDR3 totals 16 residues. The CDR3 DNA sequence: TGTGCCAGCAGCCCCGTAGCGGTGAGCTCCTACAATGAGCAGTTCTTC. Its protein is CASSPVAVSSYNEQFF.

V is TRBV3-1 and J is TRBJ1-4; the match to TRBD1 covers 9 bases. Germline assignment: CDR1 LGHDT and CDR2 YNNKEL (reference sequence). Germline trimming cut 4 bases from V and 5 bases from J; bases unmatched to any gene: 8. This CDR3 is 16 amino acids long. The CDR3 region is CASSPGPDRGNEKLFF. CDR3 nucleotides: TGTGCCAGCAGCCCTGGACCCGACAGGGGGAATGAAAAACTGTTTTTT.

The V gene is TRBV2, the J gene TRBJ1-6; D remains ambiguous. The CDR3 is 14 residues long. V was pared by 6 bases and J by 7 bases, with 13 bases between. Germline CDR1 and CDR2: SNHLY and FYNNEI. The CDR3 spells CASRGETGNSPLHF. In nucleotides, the CDR3 is TGTGCCAGCAGAGGCGAGACGGGAAATTCACCCCTCCACTTT.

Ten or more counts support this clonotype. The V gene is TRBV12-3 or TRBV12-4, the J gene TRBJ2-7; 8 positions agree with TRBD1. V dropped 5 bases and J dropped 2; count of bases not matched to a gene: 5. This CDR3 is built from 14 residues. Here the CDR3 reads CASSPGQGPYEQYF. The DNA of the CDR3 is TGTGCCAGCAGTCCCGGACAGGGTCCCTACGAGCAGTACTTC.

This clonotype came up many times. The chain couples TRBV5-1 to TRBJ2-7, with 9 positions matching TRBD1. Germline loops: CDR1 SGHRS, CDR2 YFSETQ. The CDR3 contains 15 residues. V trimming: 0 bases; J trimming: 2 bases; junction bases outside the gene matches: 3. CDR3 sequence: CASSLGQGVAYEQYF. In DNA, the CDR3 is TGCGCCAGCAGCTTGGGACAGGGGGTTGCCTACGAGCAGTACTTC.

In this sample, this clonotype turned up a few times. The chain uses TRBV7-2 and TRBJ2-1; 11 bases agree with TRBD2. Germline V gene sequence: CDR1 SGHTA, CDR2 FQGNSA. J lost 6 bases, V lost 4 bases, and 8 bases had no gene match. The length of the CDR3 is 16 residues. The CDR3 spells CASSSPGTSGRNEQFF. The CDR3 DNA follows: TGTGCCAGCAGCTCCCCCGGGACTAGCGGCCGCAATGAGCAGTTCTTC.

On this clonotype itself: An end of the junction does not agree with germline; a read error may underlie this. The chain recombines TRBV12-3 or TRBV12-4 with TRBJ2-6; 10 bases match TRBD2. The CDR3 runs to 19 residues. The CDR3 coding sequence is TGTGCCATCAGTTTAGTTTCACTAGCGGGAATCTCTGGGGCCAACGTCCTGACTTTC. This gives the protein CAISLVSLAGISGANVLTF.

This clonotype was seen ten or more times. V is TRBV7-8 and J is TRBJ2-7, with 13 nucleotides matching TRBD2. CDR1 SGHVS and CDR2 FQNEAQ come from the germline V gene. Trimming took 5 bases from V and 1 from J; bases not matched to a gene: 5. This CDR3 has 16 residues. This CDR3 is CASSAWTSGGSYEQYF. CDR3 nucleotide sequence: TGTGCCAGCAGCGCTTGGACTAGCGGGGGTTCCTACGAGCAGTACTTC.

This clonotype was seen ten or more times. This chain joins TRBV19 and TRBJ1-1; D is ambiguous. Germline CDR1 LNHDA, CDR2 SQIVND (reference sequence). The V gene lost 3 bases and the J gene lost 8 bases, with 16 bases spanning the gap. The CDR3 is 14 amino acids. CDR3 region: CASSMAIEPPEAFF. The CDR3 nucleotides read TGTGCCAGTAGTATGGCCATTGAACCTCCGGAAGCTTTCTTT.

The chain combines TRBV5-1 with TRBJ2-5, with D possibly matching TRBD1 (5 bases). Between the trimmed V and J ends, which lost 4 bases and 0 bases, there was a span of 10 bases. The germline V gene encodes CDR1 SGHRS and CDR2 YFSETQ. The CDR3 contains 14 residues. CDR3 DNA sequence: TGCGCCAGCAGCCGACAGAACCACCAAGAGACCCAGTACTTC. It is translated as CASSRQNHQETQYF.

Ten or more counts support this clonotype. The genes are TRBV7-9 and TRBJ2-1; 7 bases are a match to TRBD2. V lost 3 bases, J lost 3 bases, and 2 bases stayed unmatched. This CDR3 contains 14 residues. CDR1 is SEHNR and CDR2 is FQNEAQ in the germline V gene (reference sequence). Here the CDR3 reads CASSFPGGYNEQFF. Here the CDR3 DNA reads TGTGCCAGCAGCTTTCCGGGGGGCTACAATGAGCAGTTCTTC.

This chain uses TRBV2 with TRBJ2-6; no clear D. V lost 7 bases and J lost 4, with 11 bases in between. CDR3 length: 14 residues. Germline CDR1 and CDR2: SNHLY and FYNNEI. The CDR3 loop reads CASNILRGANVLTF. The DNA of the CDR3 is TGTGCCAGCAACATCCTGAGGGGGGCCAACGTCCTGACTTTC.

This clonotype was observed a few times. J is TRBJ1-5 and V is TRBV15; D ambiguous. CDR3 length: 14 residues. CDR1 is LNHNV, CDR2 YYDKDF, per germline (reference sequence). Trimming pared 1 base from V and 0 bases from J, leaving 4 bases between. The CDR3, as DNA: TGTGCCACCAGCAGAGTCCGTAGCAATCAGCCCCAGCATTTT. Translated: CATSRVRSNQPQHF. Based on the CDR3 plus reference TRBV15 and TRBJ1-5, the full variable domain is DAMVIQNPRYQVTQFGKPVTLSCSQTLNHNVMYWYQQKSSQAPKLLFHYYDKDFNNEADTPDNFQSRRPNTSFCFLDIRSPGLGDTAMYLCATSRVRSNQPQHFGDGTRLSIL.

The J gene is TRBJ2-1, the V gene TRBV4-3; 7 bases line up with TRBD2. Germline values: CDR1 LGHNA, CDR2 YSLEER. CDR3 length: 16 amino acids. Trimming took 1 base from V and 2 from J; bases not matched to a gene: 5. CDR3 nucleotides: TGCGCCAGCAGCCAAGGACTAGCCCCTGCCTACAATGAGCAGTTCTTC. As protein: CASSQGLAPAYNEQFF.

Points on this clonotype: This clone may be a read error of a much larger clone one base away. The genes are TRBV5-6 and TRBJ1-1, with D possibly matching TRBD1 (6 bases). V lost 2 bases and J 1 base, leaving 9 bases between the germline ends. The CDR3 is 14 amino acids. Germline lookup yields CDR1 SGHDT and CDR2 YYEEEE. CDR3 DNA: TGTGCCAGCAGCTTTGCAGGGGCGAACACTGAAGCTTTCTTT. Protein: CASSFAGANTEAFF.